This passage covers 7 T cell receptor beta chains from one sample sequenced in a study of glioma-infiltrating T cells. Using RNA template, CDR3s of TCR alpha and beta were amplified with iRepertoire arm-PCR. Using its own MiXCR run on the multiplex PCR reads, TCRdb lists one record per CDR3 protein. Of 150,000 or so distinct CDR3 sequences listed, around 40% are singletons. Sequenced material: glioma tissue, nonneoplastic brain tissue, or PBMCs (not recorded which). The receptor set was obtained from a human donor with low-grade glioma or glioblastoma, undergoing nonglioma brain surgery, or in good health (not recorded which).

The chain is built from TRBV12-3 or TRBV12-4 and TRBJ2-1, with 8 bases matching TRBD1. After removal of 7 bases from V and 10 bases from J, the junction contained 12 bases not matched to a gene. The CDR3 sequence is 14 residues long. CDR3 DNA: TGTGCCAGCATCCCCAGCAGGGGGCTGGGGGAGCAGTTCTTC. It specifies CASIPSRGLGEQFF.

At least ten counts were recorded for this clonotype. The chain uses TRBV20-1 and TRBJ1-2; 10 nucleotides align to TRBD1. From germline, CDR1 is DFQATT and CDR2 SNEGSKA (reference sequence). With 1 base clipped from V and 8 bases from J, the junction kept 4 bases outside the gene matches. This CDR3 has 13 residues. The CDR3 region is CSARGQGALGYTF. The CDR3 DNA reads TGCAGTGCTAGAGGACAGGGGGCATTGGGCTACACCTTC.

This chain uses TRBV12-3 or TRBV12-4 with TRBJ2-3; 8 bases match TRBD1. The CDR3 has 15 residues. V lost 2 bases and J lost 3; bases outside the gene matches: 4. The CDR3 is CASSLRGQATDTQYF. CDR3 DNA: TGTGCCAGCAGTTTAAGGGGACAGGCTACAGATACGCAGTATTTT.

The rearrangement joins TRBV7-2 to TRBJ2-3, with 9 bases fitting TRBD2. This CDR3 region has 14 residues. CDR1 and CDR2 (germline): SGHTA, FQGNSA. Trimming cost V 7 bases and J 4 bases; bases outside gene matches: 6. In DNA, the CDR3 is TGTGCCAGCACCCAAGGACTAGCGTCAGATACGCAGTATTTT. Encoded protein: CASTQGLASDTQYF.

The chain is built from TRBV4-1 and TRBJ1-4; D not certain. The V and J ends lost 1 base and 11 bases respectively, with 8 bases between them. The CDR3 totals 12 residues. The V gene's germline CDR1 is MGHRA and CDR2 YSYEKL. The DNA for the CDR3 is TGCGCCAGCAGCCAAGGGACGGACAAACTGTTTTTT. Encoded protein: CASSQGTDKLFF.

This clonotype was recorded only once. The chain carries TRBV20-1 and TRBJ1-5; no reliable D call. CDR1 is DFQATT and CDR2 is SNEGSKA in the germline V gene (reference sequence). Trimming took 8 bases from V and 1 from J, leaving 15 bases between them. The CDR3 extends over 14 amino acids. This chain's CDR3 is CSTAEGRSNQPQHF. The CDR3 DNA reads TGCAGTACTGCTGAAGGCAGGAGCAATCAGCCCCAGCATTTT.

This clonotype came up a few times. The chain links TRBV19 to TRBJ1-5; TRBD1 is a possible D gene (5 bases). Germline V CDR1 and CDR2: LNHDA, SQIVND (reference sequence). This CDR3 is built from 16 residues. Deletions cut 1 base from V and 1 base from J, with 11 bases between. The CDR3 DNA is TGTGCCAGTAGTATAGTGGGGGGGTGGAGCAATCAGCCCCAGCATTTT. Translation: CASSIVGGWSNQPQHF.